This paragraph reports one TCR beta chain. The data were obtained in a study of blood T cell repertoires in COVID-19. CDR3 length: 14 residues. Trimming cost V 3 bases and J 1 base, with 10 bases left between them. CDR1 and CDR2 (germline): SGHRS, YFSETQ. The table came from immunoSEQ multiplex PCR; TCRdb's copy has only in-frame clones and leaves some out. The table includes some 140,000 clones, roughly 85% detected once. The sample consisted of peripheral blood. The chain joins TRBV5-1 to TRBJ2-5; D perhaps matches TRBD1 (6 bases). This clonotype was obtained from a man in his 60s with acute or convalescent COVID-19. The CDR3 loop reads CASSSGHLQETQYF. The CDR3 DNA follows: TGCGCCAGCAGCTCGGGACACCTCCAAGAGACCCAGTACTTC.